This TCR beta chain was identified during a study of cytomegalovirus exposure and HLA in healthy donors. This CDR3 has 15 residues. Trimming removed 0 bases from V and 4 bases from J, with 13 bases in between. The germline gives CDR1 SGHRS, CDR2 YFSETQ. Study-level findings and limits: Segments of the TCR beta V type were, in most cases, productive about 90% or about 30% of the time in an earlier analysis. A later analysis reportedly found fewer N-insertions in an Asian-associated ancestry cluster than the roughly 730-donor mean. Most TCR sequences were rare, but some public TCRs occurred in many donors.

The PCR ran on 60 Vbeta and 13 Jbeta primers. In the authors' methods: In a later analysis, about 9.9 million of tens of millions of unique beta chains occurred in at least two donors. The assay was immunoSEQ multiplex PCR, and TCRdb's table has in-frame clones only and misses some. V, J and clone size were drawn from that table, and D and trimming were deduced from the DNA. The repertoire consists of around 130,000 clones, with around 86% occurring once and the leading ten covering 2.1%. Turning to this clone: What it recognizes is unknown.

The receptor's source is a man aged 25 to 40 in good health and CMV-seronegative. This sequence joins TRBV5-1 and TRBJ1-1; maybe TRBD1 (6 bases). The sequencing input was PBMCs. The CDR3: CASSLEGGQGTEAFF. CDR3 DNA: TGCGCCAGCAGCTTGGAGGGGGGGCAGGGCACTGAAGCTTTCTTT. Looking up the rest from reference TRBV5-1 and TRBJ1-1 gives the full variable domain: KAGVTQTPRYLIKTRGQQVTLSCSPISGHRSVSWYQQTPGQGLQFLFEYFSETQRNKGNFPGRFSGRQFSNSRSEMNVSTLELGDSALYLCASSLEGGQGTEAFFGQGTRLTVV.